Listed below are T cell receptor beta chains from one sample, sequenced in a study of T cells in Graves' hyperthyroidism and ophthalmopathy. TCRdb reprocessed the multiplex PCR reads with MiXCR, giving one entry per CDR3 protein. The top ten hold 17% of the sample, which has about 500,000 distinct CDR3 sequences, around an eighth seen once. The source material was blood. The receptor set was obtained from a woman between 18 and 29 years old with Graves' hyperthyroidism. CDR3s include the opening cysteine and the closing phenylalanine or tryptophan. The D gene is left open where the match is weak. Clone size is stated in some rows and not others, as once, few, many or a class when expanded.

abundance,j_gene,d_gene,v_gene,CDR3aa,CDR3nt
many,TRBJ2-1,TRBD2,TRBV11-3,CASSGRLAPTDEQFF,TGTGCCAGCAGCGGTAGACTAGCTCCTACCGATGAGCAGTTCTTC
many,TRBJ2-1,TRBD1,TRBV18,CASSPKAGTGGNNEQFF,TGTGCCAGCTCACCGAAGGCAGGGACAGGGGGAAACAATGAGCAGTTCTTC
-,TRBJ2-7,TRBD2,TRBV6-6,CASRPPGGGIYEQYF,TGTGCCAGCAGGCCTCCTGGGGGGGGAATCTACGAGCAGTACTTC
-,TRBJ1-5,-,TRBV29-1,CSVEDRESQPQHF,TGCAGCGTTGAAGATCGAGAGAGTCAGCCCCAGCATTTT
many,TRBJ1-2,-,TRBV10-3,CAMGEGIGYTF,TGTGCCATGGGGGAGGGGATCGGCTACACCTTC
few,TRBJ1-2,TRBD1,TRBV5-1,CASSLSGTATYGYTF,TGCGCCAGCAGCTTATCGGGGACAGCAACCTATGGCTACACCTTC
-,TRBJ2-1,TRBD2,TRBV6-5,CASSYGWASAAGGYGGNEQFF,TGTGCCAGCAGTTACGGTTGGGCGTCAGCGGCGGGAGGTTACGGGGGGAATGAGCAGTTCTTC
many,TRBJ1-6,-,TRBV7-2,CASSSADWRHLHF,TGTGCCAGCAGCTCCGCGGACTGGAGGCACCTCCACTTT
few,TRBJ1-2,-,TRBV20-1,CSASPIGPGLHIPYTF,TGCAGTGCCTCACCCATCGGCCCAGGTCTTCATATCCCCTACACCTTC
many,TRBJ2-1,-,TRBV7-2,CASSSPGDSAYNEQFF,TGTGCCAGCAGCTCCCCGGGGGACAGCGCCTACAATGAGCAGTTCTTC
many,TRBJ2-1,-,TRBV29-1,CSVDGNVGEQFF,TGCAGCGTTGACGGTAACGTCGGTGAGCAGTTCTTC
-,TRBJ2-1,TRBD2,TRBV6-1,CASSRSGRLDNEQFF,TGTGCCAGCAGCCGAAGCGGGAGGCTCGACAATGAGCAGTTCTTC
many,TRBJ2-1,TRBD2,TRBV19,CASSIPLAGDGDEQFF,TGTGCCAGTAGTATACCGCTAGCGGGAGACGGCGATGAGCAGTTCTTC
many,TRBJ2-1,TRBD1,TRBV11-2,CASSLQGAIGEQFF,TGTGCCAGCAGCTTACAGGGGGCAATAGGGGAGCAGTTCTTC
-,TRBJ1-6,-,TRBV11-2,CASSLDPGESPLHF,TGTGCCAGCAGCCTCGACCCGGGGGAGTCACCCCTCCACTTT
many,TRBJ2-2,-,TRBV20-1,CSARRVGDTGELFF,TGCAGTGCCCGCAGGGTGGGGGACACCGGGGAGCTGTTTTTT
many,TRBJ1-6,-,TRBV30,CAWSGGKLSYYNSPLHF,TGTGCCTGGAGTGGTGGGAAATTAAGTTATTATAATTCACCCCTCCACTTT
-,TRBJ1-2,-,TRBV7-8,CASSLNRVRSPGGGYGYTF,TGTGCCAGCAGCTTAAACAGGGTTAGGTCCCCGGGCGGGGGCTATGGCTACACCTTC
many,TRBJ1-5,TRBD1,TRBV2,CASSRQGSNQPQHF,TGTGCCAGCAGTCGACAGGGTTCGAATCAGCCCCAGCATTTT
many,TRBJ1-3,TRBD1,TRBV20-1,CSARDRVISGNTIYF,TGCAGTGCAAGGGACAGGGTGATATCTGGAAACACCATATATTTT
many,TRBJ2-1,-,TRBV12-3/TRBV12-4,CASTPGTPNEQFF,TGTGCCAGCACCCCCGGGACTCCCAATGAGCAGTTCTTC
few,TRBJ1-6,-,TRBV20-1,CSARVPIQGSPLHF,TGCAGTGCTAGAGTTCCAATACAGGGTTCACCCCTCCACTTT
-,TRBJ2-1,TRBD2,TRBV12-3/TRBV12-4,CASSFPIAGESNNEQFF,TGTGCCAGCAGTTTCCCGATAGCGGGAGAAAGCAACAATGAGCAGTTCTTC
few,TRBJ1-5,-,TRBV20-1,CSAPKDVTIGPQHF,TGCAGTGCCCCCAAGGATGTGACAATCGGACCCCAGCATTTT
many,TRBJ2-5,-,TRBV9,CASSVAGTSLETQYF,TGTGCCAGCAGCGTAGCTGGAACGTCCCTTGAGACCCAGTACTTC
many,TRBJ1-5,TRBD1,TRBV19,CASSGTGDQPQHF,TGTGCCAGTAGCGGGACAGGTGACCAGCCCCAGCATTTT
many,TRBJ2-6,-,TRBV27,CASSLSRVISGANVLTF,TGTGCCAGCAGTTTATCGAGGGTTATCTCTGGGGCCAACGTCCTGACTTTC
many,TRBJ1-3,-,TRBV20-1,CSAGGPGAGNTIYF,TGCAGTGCAGGCGGACCCGGGGCTGGAAACACCATATATTTT
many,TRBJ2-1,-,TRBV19,CASSMGLAANNEQFF,TGTGCCAGTAGTATGGGTTTAGCGGCTAACAATGAGCAGTTCTTC
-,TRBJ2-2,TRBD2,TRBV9,CASSPRLAGDLGELFF,TGTGCCAGCAGCCCCCGACTAGCGGGAGATCTCGGGGAGCTGTTTTTT
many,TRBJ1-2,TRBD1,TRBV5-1,CASSWGQMNDGYTF,TGCGCCAGCAGTTGGGGACAGATGAACGATGGCTACACCTTC
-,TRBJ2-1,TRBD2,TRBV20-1,CSARDHSGRGDEQFF,TGCAGTGCTAGAGATCACAGCGGGAGGGGCGATGAGCAGTTCTTC
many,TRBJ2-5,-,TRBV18,CASSPLTGTQYF,TGTGCCAGCTCACCTCTTACCGGGACCCAGTACTTC
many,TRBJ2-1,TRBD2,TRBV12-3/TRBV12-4,CASNLGRASNEQFF,TGTGCCAGCAACCTCGGGAGGGCGAGCAATGAGCAGTTCTTC
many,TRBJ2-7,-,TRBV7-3,CASNYPRGRYRCEQYF,TGTGCCAGCAACTACCCGAGGGGACGATATAGGTGCGAGCAGTACTTC
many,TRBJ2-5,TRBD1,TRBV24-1,CATSDGGQSHQETQYF,TGTGCCACCAGTGATGGGGGACAGAGCCACCAAGAGACCCAGTACTTC
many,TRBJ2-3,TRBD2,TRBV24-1,CATSQRGISQGTQYF,TGTGCCACCAGTCAGCGGGGTATTAGTCAAGGTACGCAGTATTTT
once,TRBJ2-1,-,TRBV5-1,CVSSLVGGPPGNEQFF,TGCGTCAGCAGCTTGGTTGGGGGCCCCCCCGGCAATGAGCAGTTCTTC
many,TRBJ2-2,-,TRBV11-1,CASSPNSYTGELFF,TGTGCCAGCAGCCCGAATAGTTACACCGGGGAGCTGTTTTTT
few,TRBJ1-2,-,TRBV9,CASSVGGFRYGYTF,TGTGCCAGCAGCGTCGGAGGGTTTCGGTATGGCTACACCTTC
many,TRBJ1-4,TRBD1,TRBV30,CAWLRDRAGEKLFF,TGTGCCTGGCTACGGGACAGGGCGGGAGAAAAACTGTTTTTT
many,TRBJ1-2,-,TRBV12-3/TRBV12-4,CASSFRDYGYTF,TGTGCCAGCAGTTTTCGGGACTATGGCTACACCTTC
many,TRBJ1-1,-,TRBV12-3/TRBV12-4,CASSLHEAAPLF,TGTGCCAGCAGTTTACATGAGGCAGCACCTCTCTTT
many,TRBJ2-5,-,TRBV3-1,CASRRAPQETQYF,TGTGCCAGCAGACGAGCACCCCAAGAGACCCAGTACTTC
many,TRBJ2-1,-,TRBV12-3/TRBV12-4,CASSLAVEQFF,TGTGCCAGCAGTTTAGCGGTTGAGCAGTTCTTC
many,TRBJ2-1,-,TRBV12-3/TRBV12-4,CASSQAAGTYNEQFF,TGTGCCAGCAGTCAAGCGGCCGGGACCTACAATGAGCAGTTCTTC
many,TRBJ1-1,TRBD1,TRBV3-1,CASSQTQNRGLATEAFF,TGTGCCAGCAGCCAAACCCAAAACAGGGGGCTGGCCACTGAAGCTTTCTTT
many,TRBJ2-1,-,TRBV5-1,CASSLYPLGEDNEQFF,TGCGCCAGCAGCCTGTATCCCTTAGGGGAGGACAATGAGCAGTTCTTC
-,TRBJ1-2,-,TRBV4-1,CASSQVAGPSGYTF,TGCGCCAGCAGCCAAGTTGCAGGCCCCTCTGGCTACACCTTC
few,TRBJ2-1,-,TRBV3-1,CASSQAEGEQFF,TGTGCCAGCAGCCAAGCTGAGGGTGAGCAGTTCTTC